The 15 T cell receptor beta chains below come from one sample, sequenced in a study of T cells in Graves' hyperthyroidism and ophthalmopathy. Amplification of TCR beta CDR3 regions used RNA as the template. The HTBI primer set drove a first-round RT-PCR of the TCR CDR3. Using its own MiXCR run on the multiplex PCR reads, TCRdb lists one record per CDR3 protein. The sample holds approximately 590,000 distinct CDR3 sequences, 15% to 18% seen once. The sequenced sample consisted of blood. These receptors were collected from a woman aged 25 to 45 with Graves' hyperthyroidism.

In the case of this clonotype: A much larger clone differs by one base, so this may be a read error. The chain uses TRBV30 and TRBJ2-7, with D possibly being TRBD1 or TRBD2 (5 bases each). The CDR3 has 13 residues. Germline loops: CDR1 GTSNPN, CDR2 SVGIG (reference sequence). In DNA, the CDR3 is TGTGCTGTCCACGGGGCGAGCTCCTACGAGCAGTACTTC. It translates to CAVHGASSYEQYF. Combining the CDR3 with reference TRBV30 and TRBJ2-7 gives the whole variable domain SQTIHQWPATLVQPVGSPLSLECTVEGTSNPNLYWYRQAAGRGLQLLFYSVGIGQISSEVPQNLSASRPQDRQFILSSKKLLLSDSGFYLCAVHGASSYEQYFGPGTRLTVT.

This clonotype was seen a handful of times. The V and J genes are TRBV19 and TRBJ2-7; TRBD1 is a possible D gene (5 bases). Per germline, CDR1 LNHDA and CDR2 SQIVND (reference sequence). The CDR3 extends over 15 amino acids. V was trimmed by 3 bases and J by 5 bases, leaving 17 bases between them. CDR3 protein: CASSMGRLSRDEQYF. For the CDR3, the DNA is TGTGCCAGTAGTATGGGGCGACTCTCCCGAGACGAGCAGTACTTC.

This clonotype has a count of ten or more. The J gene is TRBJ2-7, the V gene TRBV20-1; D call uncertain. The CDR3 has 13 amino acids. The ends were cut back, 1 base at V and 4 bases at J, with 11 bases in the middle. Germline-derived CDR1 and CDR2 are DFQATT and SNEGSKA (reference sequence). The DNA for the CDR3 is TGCAGTGCTAGAGGGCAGTCCCGGTACGAGCAGTACTTC. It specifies CSARGQSRYEQYF.

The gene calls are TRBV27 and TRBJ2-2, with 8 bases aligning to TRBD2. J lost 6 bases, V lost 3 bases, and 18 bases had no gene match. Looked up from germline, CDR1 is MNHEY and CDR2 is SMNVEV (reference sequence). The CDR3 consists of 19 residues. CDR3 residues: CASSFPPPVGREVAGELFF. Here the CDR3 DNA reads TGTGCCAGCAGTTTTCCCCCCCCCGTGGGGCGGGAGGTGGCCGGGGAGCTGTTTTTT.

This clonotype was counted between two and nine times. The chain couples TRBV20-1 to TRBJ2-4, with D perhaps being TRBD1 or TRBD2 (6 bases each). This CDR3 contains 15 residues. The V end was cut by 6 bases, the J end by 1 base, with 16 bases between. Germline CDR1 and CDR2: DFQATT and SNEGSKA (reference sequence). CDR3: CSAGRTADAKNIQYF. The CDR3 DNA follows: TGCAGTGCGGGGAGGACAGCGGACGCCAAAAACATTCAGTACTTC.

Written as DNA, the CDR3 is TGTGCCAGCAGGGCTAGCGGGCAAAACGGGGAGCTGTTTTTT. Translating gives CASRASGQNGELFF. This chain connects TRBV6-1 to TRBJ2-2; 8 bases match TRBD2. Per germline, CDR1 MNHNS and CDR2 SASEGT. V was pared by 6 bases and J by 7 bases, with 7 bases of the junction left unmatched. The CDR3 consists of 14 residues.

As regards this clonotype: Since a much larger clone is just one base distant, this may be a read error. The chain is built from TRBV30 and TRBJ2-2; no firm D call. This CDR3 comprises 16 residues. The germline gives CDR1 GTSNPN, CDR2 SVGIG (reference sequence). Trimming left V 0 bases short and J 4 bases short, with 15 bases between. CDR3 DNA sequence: TGTGCCTGGAGTGTCTTAGATTTGTGGTTCACCGGGGAGCTGTTTTTT. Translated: CAWSVLDLWFTGELFF. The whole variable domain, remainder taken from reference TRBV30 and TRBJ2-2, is SQTIHQWPATLVQPVGSPLSLECTVEGTSNPNLYWYRQAAGRGLQLLFYSVGIGQISSEVPQNLSASRPQDRQFILSSKKLLLSDSGFYLCAWSVLDLWFTGELFFGEGSRLTVL.

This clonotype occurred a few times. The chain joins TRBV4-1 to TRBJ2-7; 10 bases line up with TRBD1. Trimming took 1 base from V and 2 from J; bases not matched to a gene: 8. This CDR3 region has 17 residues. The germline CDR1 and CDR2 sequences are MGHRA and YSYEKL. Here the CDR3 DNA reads TGCGCCAGCAGCCAAGCATGGGGGGACAGGGGAACCTACGAGCAGTACTTC. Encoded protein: CASSQAWGDRGTYEQYF.

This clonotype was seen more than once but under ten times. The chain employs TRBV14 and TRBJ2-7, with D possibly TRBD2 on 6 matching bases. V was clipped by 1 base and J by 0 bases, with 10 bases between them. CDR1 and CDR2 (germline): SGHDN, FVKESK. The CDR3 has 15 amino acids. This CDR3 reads CASSQGRGYSYEQYF. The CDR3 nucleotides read TGTGCCAGCAGCCAAGGTCGGGGGTACTCCTACGAGCAGTACTTC.

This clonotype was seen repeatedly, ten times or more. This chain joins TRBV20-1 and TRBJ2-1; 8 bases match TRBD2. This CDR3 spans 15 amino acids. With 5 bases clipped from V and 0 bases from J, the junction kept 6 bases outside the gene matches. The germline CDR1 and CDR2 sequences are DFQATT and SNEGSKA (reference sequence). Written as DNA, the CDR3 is TGCAGTGCTGGACGTAGCGGGGCCTCCTACAATGAGCAGTTCTTC. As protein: CSAGRSGASYNEQFF.

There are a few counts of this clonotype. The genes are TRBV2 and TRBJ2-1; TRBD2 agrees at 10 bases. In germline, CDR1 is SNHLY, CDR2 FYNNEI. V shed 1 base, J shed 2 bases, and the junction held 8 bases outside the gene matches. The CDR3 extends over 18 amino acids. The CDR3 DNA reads TGTGCCAGCAGTGAAGACTACAGCGGGAGGGCCACCTACAATGAGCAGTTCTTC. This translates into CASSEDYSGRATYNEQFF. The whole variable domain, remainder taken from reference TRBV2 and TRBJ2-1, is EPEVTQTPSHQVTQMGQEVILRCVPISNHLYFYWYRQILGQKVEFLVSFYNNEISEKSEIFDDQFSVERPDGSNFTLKIRSTKLEDSAMYFCASSEDYSGRATYNEQFFGPGTRLTVL.

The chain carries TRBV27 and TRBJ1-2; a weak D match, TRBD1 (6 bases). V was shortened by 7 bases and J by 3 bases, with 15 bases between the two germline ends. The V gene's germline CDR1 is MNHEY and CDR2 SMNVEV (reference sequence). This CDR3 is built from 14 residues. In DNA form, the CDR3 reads TGTGCCAGCACCGGACAGCCGGTAGACTATGGCTACACCTTC. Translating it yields CASTGQPVDYGYTF.

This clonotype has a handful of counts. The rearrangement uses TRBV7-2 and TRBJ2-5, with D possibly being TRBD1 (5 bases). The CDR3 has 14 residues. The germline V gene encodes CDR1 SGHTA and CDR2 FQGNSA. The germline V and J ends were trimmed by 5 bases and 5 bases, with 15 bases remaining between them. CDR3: CASSPNGAGETQYF. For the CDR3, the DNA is TGTGCCAGCAGCCCCAATGGGGCAGGGGAGACCCAGTACTTC.

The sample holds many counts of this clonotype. In DNA, the CDR3 is TGTGCCAGCTCACCCCCGAACACTGAAGCTTTCTTT. It specifies CASSPPNTEAFF. V and J are TRBV18 and TRBJ1-1; D gene uncertain. CDR3 size: 12 residues. Germline CDR1 KGHSH, CDR2 LQKENI. Trimming pared 3 bases from V and 1 base from J, leaving 3 bases between.

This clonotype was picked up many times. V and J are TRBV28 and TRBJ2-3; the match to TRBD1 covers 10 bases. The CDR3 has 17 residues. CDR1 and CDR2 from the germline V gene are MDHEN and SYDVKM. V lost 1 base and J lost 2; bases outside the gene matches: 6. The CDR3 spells CASSLSGTGVVTDTQYF. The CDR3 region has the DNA TGTGCCAGCAGTTTATCGGGGACAGGGGTGGTCACAGATACGCAGTATTTT. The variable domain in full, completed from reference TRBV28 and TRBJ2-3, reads DVKVTQSSRYLVKRTGEKVFLECVQDMDHENMFWYRQDPGLGLRLIYFSYDVKMKEKGDIPEGYSVSREKKERFSLILESASTNQTSMYLCASSLSGTGVVTDTQYFGPGTRLTVL.